This paragraph covers one T cell receptor (beta chain) sequence. Its target is not known. Deletions cut 5 bases from V and 5 bases from J, with 18 bases between. This CDR3 has 15 residues. The V gene's germline CDR1 is MDHEN and CDR2 SYDVKM. This sample was taken from a study of T cell responses to AZD1222 COVID-19 vaccine. Notes on the study in general: Spike-spanning, vaccine-associated CD4 TCRs were dominant at 160-218 and 743-854.

The method was immunoSEQ multiplex PCR; TCRdb's version includes in-frame clones alone and lacks a portion of them. The table shows roughly 260,000 clones, with 93% occurring only once. The sample here was peripheral blood, taken on day 0 of AZD1222 vaccination. This receptor was obtained from an adult in good health. The chain uses TRBV28 and TRBJ2-5; tentatively, D is TRBD2 (6 bases). CDR3: CASSPGSMAGETQYF. The DNA of the CDR3 is TGTGCCAGCAGTCCCGGGTCGATGGCGGGGGAGACCCAGTACTTC.